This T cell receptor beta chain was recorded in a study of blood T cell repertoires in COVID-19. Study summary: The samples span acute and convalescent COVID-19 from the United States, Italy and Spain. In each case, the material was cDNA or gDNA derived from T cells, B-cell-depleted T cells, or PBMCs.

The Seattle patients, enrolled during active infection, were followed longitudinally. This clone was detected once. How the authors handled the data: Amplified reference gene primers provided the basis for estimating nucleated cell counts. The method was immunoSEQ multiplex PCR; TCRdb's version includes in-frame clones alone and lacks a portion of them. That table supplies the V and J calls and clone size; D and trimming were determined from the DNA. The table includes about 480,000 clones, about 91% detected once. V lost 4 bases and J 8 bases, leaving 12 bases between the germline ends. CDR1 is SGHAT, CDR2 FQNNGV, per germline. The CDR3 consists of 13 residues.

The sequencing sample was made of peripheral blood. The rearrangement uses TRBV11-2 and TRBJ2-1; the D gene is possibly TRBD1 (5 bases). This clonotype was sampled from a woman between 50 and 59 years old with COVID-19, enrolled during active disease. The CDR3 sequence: CASSSWGEDEQFF. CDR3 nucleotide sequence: TGTGCCAGCAGCTCCTGGGGCGAGGATGAGCAGTTCTTC. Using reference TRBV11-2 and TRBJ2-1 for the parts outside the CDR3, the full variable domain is EAGVAQSPRYKIIEKRQSVAFWCNPISGHATLYWYQQILGQGPKLLIQFQNNGVVDDSQLPKDRFSAERLKGVDSTLKIQPAKLEDSAVYLCASSSWGEDEQFFGPGTRLTVL.